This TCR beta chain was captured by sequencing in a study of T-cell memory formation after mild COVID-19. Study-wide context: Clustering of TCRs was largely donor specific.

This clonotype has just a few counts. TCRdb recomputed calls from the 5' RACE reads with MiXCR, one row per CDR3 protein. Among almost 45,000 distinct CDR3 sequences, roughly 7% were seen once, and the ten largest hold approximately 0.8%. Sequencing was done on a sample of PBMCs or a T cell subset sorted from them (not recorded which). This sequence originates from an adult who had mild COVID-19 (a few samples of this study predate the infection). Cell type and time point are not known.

CDR3: CASRSGQQKLFF. CDR3 DNA: TGTGCCAGCAGATCTGGACAGCAAAAACTGTTTTTT. The V and J genes are TRBV12-3 or TRBV12-4 and TRBJ1-4; D is possibly TRBD1 (6 bases). Trimming pared 6 bases from V and 9 bases from J, leaving 11 bases between. The CDR3 totals 12 residues.